This T cell receptor (beta chain) originates from a study of blood T cells in healthy people across ages. Study outcomes and limitations: Across the age range, TCR beta diversity per million T cells fell in a roughly linear way.

With V trimmed by 2 bases and J by 1 base, 8 bases remained unmatched. This CDR3 is 16 amino acids long. CDR1 is SGHTA, CDR2 FQGNSA, per germline. To note about this clonotype: What it binds is unknown.

Combining a sample-barcoded 5' primer with a J-beta primer mix, a second PCR ran for 7 to 11 cycles. Tagging of each cDNA molecule was performed by a template-switch adaptor with 12 random nucleotides. TCRdb analysed the 5' RACE reads with MiXCR anew, one entry per CDR3 protein. Of 1.4 million or so distinct CDR3 sequences in the sample, approximately 43% were seen once. Every sample yielded at least 6.5 million isolated PBMCs. The source material was blood. This TCR was sampled from a young woman in good health. V is TRBV7-2 and J is TRBJ2-7; 7 bases match TRBD2. The CDR3 DNA is TGTGCCAGCAGCTTAATTGCGGGAGAAGTATCCTACGAGCAGTACTTC. Residues: CASSLIAGEVSYEQYF.